The T cell receptor (beta chain) under discussion was sequenced for a study of blood T cell repertoires in COVID-19. V was cut by 2 bases and J by 5 bases, with 28 bases left in between. The CDR3 consists of 19 residues. Germline values: CDR1 SGHAT, CDR2 FQNNGV. Cohorts were assigned according to the clinical history that participants reported. Clones were sequenced by immunoSEQ multiplex PCR, and TCRdb holds only the in-frame ones, with some missing. This table has about 300,000 clones, 85% to 90% appearing once. The specimen was PBMCs or T cells enriched from blood (not recorded which). The chain has TRBV11-2 and TRBJ2-7; tentatively, D is TRBD2 (6 bases). The clonotype was recovered from a man aged 25 to 40 who had recovered from COVID-19. The CDR3 bases are TGTGCCAGCAGCTTATTGCTTACGAGCGGGTCAGAGAGAACTAACGAGCAGTACTTC. Residues: CASSLLLTSGSERTNEQYF. Full variable domain (rest looked up from reference TRBV11-2 and TRBJ2-7): EAGVAQSPRYKIIEKRQSVAFWCNPISGHATLYWYQQILGQGPKLLIQFQNNGVVDDSQLPKDRFSAERLKGVDSTLKIQPAKLEDSAVYLCASSLLLTSGSERTNEQYFGPGTRLTVT.